This T cell receptor beta chain was obtained from a study of blood T cell repertoires in COVID-19 (dated by TCRdb to the early 2020s). In the study overall: Samples from collaborators originated in the United States, Italy and Spain and spanned both the acute and convalescent phases of COVID-19. The prospective study material was composed of cDNA or gDNA derived from T cells, B-cell-depleted T cells, or PBMCs. The dataset comprised deeply sampled blood TCRbeta repertoires from subjects exposed to, actively infected with, or recovered from COVID-19. The repertoires were released in a freely available public database meant as a resource for research on the immune response to SARS-CoV-2. Samples were obtained from the ongoing ImmuneRACE study (first 160 participants) and from 1,200 or so subjects provided by 6 global collaborators. Sample metadata almost always included a de-identified subject ID, COVID-19 status, age in years and sex. Where available, HLA class I and class II types were taken from metadata supplied by the sample provider and were not determined by assay-based typing.

The immunoSEQ Assay, a bias-controlled multiplex PCR, was used to amplify TCRbeta CDR3 regions from genomic DNA. The authors' analysis ran thus. The number of nucleated cells in each sample was estimated from the amplification of reference gene primers within the assay. To quantify the absolute abundance of each unique TCRbeta CDR3 rearrangement, sequence reads were collapsed and filtered. For each sample, productive Simpson clonality was calculated by taking the square root of Simpson's diversity index across productive rearrangements. What TCRdb holds here is the immuneACCESS table cut down to in-frame rearrangements. Part of the clones is not present; checked against another copy, under half of the missing clones reflect an unresolved V gene, and the others are unexplained. That table is the source of V, J and clone size, and D and trimming were worked out from the DNA. This sample is represented by some 150,000 clones; 87% of them were singletons. The ten largest clonotypes hold around 4.6% of the sample.

The collaborating institutions used their own protocols to collect whole blood in K2EDTA tubes. For TCRbeta analysis, collaborators shipped samples in one of three forms: frozen whole blood, isolated PBMCs, or DNA extracted from either of those sample types. For CDR1 and CDR2, the germline V gene lists SGHTA and FQGNSA. Spanning cysteine to phenylalanine, the CDR3 consists of 14 amino acids. This entry keeps only the CDR3 DNA: 42 bases, framed from base 1. V and J are trimmed by 6 bases and 6 bases, and the gene matches miss 8 bases of the junction. In regard to this clone: The antigen it binds to is not known. Base quality data are lacking; no much larger clone is found one base away.

What the work shows at the level of the full study, not this receptor alone: How much clinical and demographic metadata was included differed by source and by participant, and the metadata was provided uncurated.

The TCR originated in a woman aged 55-70 years with active or convalescent COVID-19. The sample taken for sequencing was peripheral blood. The receptor chain draws on TRBV7-2 and TRBJ1-1; TRBD1 agrees with 9 junctional bases. CDR3 sequence: CASRPRTGESEAFF. In nucleotide form, the sequence is TGTGCCAGCAGACCGAGGACAGGGGAGTCTGAAGCTTTCTTT.